A selection of T cell receptor beta chains follows, all from one sample in a study of OX40 agonist ivuxolimab in advanced cancers. Generated by immunoSEQ multiplex PCR, the TCRdb table keeps only in-frame clones and is missing some. This sample has about 58,000 clones, with about 81% found just once. The material sequenced was CD4+ or CD8+ T cells sorted from blood, taken in a trial of the OX40 agonist ivuxolimab. The receptors shown here come from an adult with an advanced solid tumor such as melanoma, head and neck, liver or kidney cancer. CDR3s include the opening cysteine and the closing phenylalanine or tryptophan. Clone size is shown for a subset of rows, as once, few, many or a class of expanded clone.

v_call clone_size cdr3_length cdr3_aa
TRBV5-1 NA 15 CASSLGRSGGWEQYF
TRBV6-1 NA 12 CASSVSGNTIYF
TRBV27 NA 13 CASSLGRNQPQHF
TRBV6-6 NA 13 CASSYGTGGEQFF
TRBV29-1 NA 16 CSVDNTLAGGRDEQFF
TRBV19 once 14 CASRAPTSNQPQHF
TRBV6-1 few 17 CASSVETSGGTYNEQFF
TRBV7-2 NA 17 CASSLQSSVTGNSPLHF
TRBV5-4 NA 14 CASSLDRSTGELFF
TRBV2 NA 12 CASKGWTAGYTF
TRBV29-1 NA 17 CSGSGTSGGSSYNEQFF
TRBV5-1 NA 14 CASSPGLATDTQYF
TRBV6-9 NA 13 CAIHRPLALEQYF
TRBV5-1 few 14 CASSTGQGRETQYF
TRBV11-3 NA 14 CASSLDRDSYEQYF
TRBV19 NA 14 CASSIGTGLGEQYF
TRBV7-2 NA 14 CASSLSPTGAPLHF
TRBV2 NA 18 CASSDLKAGGPGTDTQYF